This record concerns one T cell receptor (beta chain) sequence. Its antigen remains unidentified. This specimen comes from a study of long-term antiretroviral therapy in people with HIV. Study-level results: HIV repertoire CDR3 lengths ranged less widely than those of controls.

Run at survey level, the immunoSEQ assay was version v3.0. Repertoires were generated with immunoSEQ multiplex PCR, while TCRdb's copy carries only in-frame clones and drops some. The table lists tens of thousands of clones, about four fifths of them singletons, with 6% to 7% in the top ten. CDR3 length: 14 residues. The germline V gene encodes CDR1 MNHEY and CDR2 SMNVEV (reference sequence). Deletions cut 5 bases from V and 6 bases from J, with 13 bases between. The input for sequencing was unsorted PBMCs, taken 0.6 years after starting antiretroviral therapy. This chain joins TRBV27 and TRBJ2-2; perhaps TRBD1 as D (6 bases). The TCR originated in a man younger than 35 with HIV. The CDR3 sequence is CASSGNREAGELFF. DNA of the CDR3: TGTGCCAGCAGTGGGAACAGGGAAGCCGGGGAGCTGTTTTTT.